This T cell receptor beta chain was profiled in a study of cytomegalovirus exposure and HLA in healthy donors. Clones were read by immunoSEQ multiplex PCR, and TCRdb kept only the in-frame ones, dropping some. The table includes 60,000 or so clones, approximately 90% detected once. The donors were members of the 120-subject validation cohort (separate from the roughly 700-subject first cohort). Of note for this clone: Its target is unknown.

Points from the study as a whole: TCR clusters originating in the first cohort tended to co-occur in the approximately 120 validation repertoires, according to a later analysis. The study designated 150 to 200 TCR beta chains cytomegalovirus-associated. Reports indicated that the classifier achieved high specificity and sensitivity in diagnosing cytomegalovirus status.

The specimen sequenced was PBMCs. This receptor was taken from a woman under 30 in good health and CMV-seronegative.

CDR3: CANSLTGTRGDTQYF. In DNA, the CDR3 is TGTGCCAACAGTTTGACCGGGACTCGAGGGGATACGCAGTATTTT. The chain links TRBV7-2 to TRBJ2-3; D may be TRBD2 (6 bases). Germline V CDR1 and CDR2: SGHTA, FQGNSA. Trimming removed 10 bases at V and 6 bases at J, with 23 bases between. This CDR3 is 15 amino acids long.